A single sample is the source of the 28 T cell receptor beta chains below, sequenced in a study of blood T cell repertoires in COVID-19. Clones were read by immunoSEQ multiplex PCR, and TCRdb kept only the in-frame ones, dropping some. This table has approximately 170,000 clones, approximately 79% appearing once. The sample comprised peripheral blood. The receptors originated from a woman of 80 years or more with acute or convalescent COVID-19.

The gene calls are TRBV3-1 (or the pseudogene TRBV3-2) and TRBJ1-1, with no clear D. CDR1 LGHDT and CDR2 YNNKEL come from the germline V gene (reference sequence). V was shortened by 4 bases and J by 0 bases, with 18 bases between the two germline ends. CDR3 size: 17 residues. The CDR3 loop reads CASSLGRQFRMNTEAFF. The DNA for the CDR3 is TGTGCCAGCAGCCTAGGGAGGCAATTCCGGATGAACACTGAAGCTTTCTTT.

The CDR3 DNA sequence: TGTGCCAGCAGTTCCCAACTAGCGACCGGATACGAGCAGTACTTC. This codes for CASSSQLATGYEQYF. This chain connects TRBV28 to TRBJ2-7; TRBD2 aligns across 7 bases. With 4 bases clipped from V and 4 bases from J, the junction kept 10 bases outside the gene matches. Germline CDR1 is MDHEN and CDR2 is SYDVKM. The CDR3 runs 15 residues.

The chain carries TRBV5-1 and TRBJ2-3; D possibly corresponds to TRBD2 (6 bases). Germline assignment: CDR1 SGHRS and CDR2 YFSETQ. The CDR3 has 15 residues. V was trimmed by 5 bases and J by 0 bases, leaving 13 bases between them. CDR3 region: CASSLTSVSTDTQYF. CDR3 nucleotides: TGCGCCAGCAGTCTGACTAGTGTCAGCACAGATACGCAGTATTTT.

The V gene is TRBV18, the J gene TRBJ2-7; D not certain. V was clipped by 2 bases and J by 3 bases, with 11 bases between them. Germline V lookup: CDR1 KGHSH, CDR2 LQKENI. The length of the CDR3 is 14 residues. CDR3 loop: CASSPASRNYEQYF. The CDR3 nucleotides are TGTGCCAGCTCACCAGCATCGCGTAACTACGAGCAGTACTTC. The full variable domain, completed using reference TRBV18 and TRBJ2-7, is NAGVMQNPRHLVRRRGQEARLRCSPMKGHSHVYWYRQLPEEGLKFMVYLQKENIIDESGMPKERFSAEFPKEGPSILRIQQVVRGDSAAYFCASSPASRNYEQYFGPGTRLTVT.

CDR3 region: CASSRPTAPREKLFF. In nucleotides, the CDR3 is TGTGCCAGCAGCCGACCGACAGCGCCTCGTGAAAAACTGTTTTTT. The gene calls are TRBV7-9 and TRBJ1-4, with a weak D call TRBD1 (5 bases). V dropped 5 bases and J dropped 7 bases, with 17 bases sitting between them. Germline CDR1 and CDR2: SEHNR and FQNEAQ (reference sequence). The CDR3 length is 15 residues.

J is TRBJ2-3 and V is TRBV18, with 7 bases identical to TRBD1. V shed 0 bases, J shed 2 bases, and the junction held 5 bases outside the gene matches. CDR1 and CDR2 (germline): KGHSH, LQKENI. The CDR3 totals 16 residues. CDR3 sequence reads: CASSPPGTVLTDTQYF. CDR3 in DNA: TGTGCCAGCTCACCACCCGGGACAGTACTCACAGATACGCAGTATTTT.

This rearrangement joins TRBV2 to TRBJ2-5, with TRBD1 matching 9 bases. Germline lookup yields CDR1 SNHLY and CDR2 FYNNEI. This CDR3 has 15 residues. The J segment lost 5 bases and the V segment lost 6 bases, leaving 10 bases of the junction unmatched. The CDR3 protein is CASSLDRGLGETQYF. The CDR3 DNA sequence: TGTGCCAGCAGCTTGGACAGGGGCCTGGGGGAGACCCAGTACTTC.

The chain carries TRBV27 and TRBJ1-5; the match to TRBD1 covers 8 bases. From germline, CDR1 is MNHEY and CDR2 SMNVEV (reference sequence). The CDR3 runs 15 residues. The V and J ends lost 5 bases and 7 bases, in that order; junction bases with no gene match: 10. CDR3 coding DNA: TGTGCCAGCAGTCCCTGGACAGGGAATCGACAGCCCCAGCATTTT. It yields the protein CASSPWTGNRQPQHF.

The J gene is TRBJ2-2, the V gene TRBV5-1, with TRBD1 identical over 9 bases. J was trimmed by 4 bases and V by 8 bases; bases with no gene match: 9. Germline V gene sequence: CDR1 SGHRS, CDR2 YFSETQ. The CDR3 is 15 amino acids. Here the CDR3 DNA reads TGCGCCAGTAATTTACAGGGGGCCTCCACCGGGGAGCTGTTTTTT. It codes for CASNLQGASTGELFF.

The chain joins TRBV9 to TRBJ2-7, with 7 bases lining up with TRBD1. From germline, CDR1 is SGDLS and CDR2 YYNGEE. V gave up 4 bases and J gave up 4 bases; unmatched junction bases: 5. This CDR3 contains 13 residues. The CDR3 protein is CASSPWTGYEQYF. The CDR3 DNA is TGTGCCAGCAGCCCCTGGACAGGTTACGAGCAGTACTTC.

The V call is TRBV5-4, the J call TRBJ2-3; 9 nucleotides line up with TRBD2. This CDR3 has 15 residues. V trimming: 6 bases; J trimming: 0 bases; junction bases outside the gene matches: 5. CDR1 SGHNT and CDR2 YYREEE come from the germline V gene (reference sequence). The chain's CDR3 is CASTPSGASTDTQYF. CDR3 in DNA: TGTGCCAGCACCCCTAGCGGGGCTAGCACAGATACGCAGTATTTT.

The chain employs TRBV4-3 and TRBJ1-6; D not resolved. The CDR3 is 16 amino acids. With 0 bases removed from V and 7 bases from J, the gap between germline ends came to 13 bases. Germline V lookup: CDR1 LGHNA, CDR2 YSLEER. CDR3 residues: CASSQDSTGRNSPLHF. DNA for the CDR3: TGCGCCAGCAGCCAAGATAGTACGGGGAGGAATTCACCCCTCCACTTT.

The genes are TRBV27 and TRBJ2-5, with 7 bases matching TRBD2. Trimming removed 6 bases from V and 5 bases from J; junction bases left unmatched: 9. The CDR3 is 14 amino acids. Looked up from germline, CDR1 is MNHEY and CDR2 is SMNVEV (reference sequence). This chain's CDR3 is CASSSTSLMETQYF. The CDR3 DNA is TGTGCCAGCAGCTCGACTAGCTTGATGGAGACCCAGTACTTC.

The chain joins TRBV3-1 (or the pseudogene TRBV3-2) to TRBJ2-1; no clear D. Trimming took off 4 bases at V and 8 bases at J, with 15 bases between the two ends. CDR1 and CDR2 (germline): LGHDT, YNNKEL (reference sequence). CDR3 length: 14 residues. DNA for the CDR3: TGTGCCAGCAGCCGGCCCAATACTCGGGATGAGCAGTTCTTC. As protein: CASSRPNTRDEQFF.

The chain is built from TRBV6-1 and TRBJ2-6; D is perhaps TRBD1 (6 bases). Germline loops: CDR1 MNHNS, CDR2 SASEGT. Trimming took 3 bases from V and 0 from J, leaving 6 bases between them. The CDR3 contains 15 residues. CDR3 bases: TGTGCCAGCAGTGAGGACAGCTCTGGGGCCAACGTCCTGACTTTC. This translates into CASSEDSSGANVLTF.

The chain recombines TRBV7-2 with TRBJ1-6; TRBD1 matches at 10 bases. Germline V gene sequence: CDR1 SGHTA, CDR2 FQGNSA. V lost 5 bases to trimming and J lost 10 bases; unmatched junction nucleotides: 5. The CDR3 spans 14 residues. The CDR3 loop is CASSPDRGNSPLHF. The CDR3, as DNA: TGTGCCAGCAGCCCGGACAGGGGGAACTCACCCCTCCACTTT.

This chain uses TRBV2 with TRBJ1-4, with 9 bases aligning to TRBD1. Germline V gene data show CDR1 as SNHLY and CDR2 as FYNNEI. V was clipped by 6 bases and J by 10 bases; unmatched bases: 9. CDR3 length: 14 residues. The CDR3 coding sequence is TGTGCCAGCAGAAGTGGGACAGGGTTCGGAAAACTGTTTTTT. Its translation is CASRSGTGFGKLFF.

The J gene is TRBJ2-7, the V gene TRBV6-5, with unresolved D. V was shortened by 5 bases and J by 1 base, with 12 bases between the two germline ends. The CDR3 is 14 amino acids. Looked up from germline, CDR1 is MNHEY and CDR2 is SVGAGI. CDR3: CASSPPARSYEQYF. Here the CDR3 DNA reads TGTGCCAGCAGTCCACCTGCCAGGTCCTACGAGCAGTACTTC.

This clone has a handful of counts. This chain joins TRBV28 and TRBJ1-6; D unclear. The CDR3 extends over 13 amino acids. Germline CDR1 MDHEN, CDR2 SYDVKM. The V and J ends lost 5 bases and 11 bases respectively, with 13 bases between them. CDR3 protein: CASSQGLRAPLHF. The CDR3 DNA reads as TGTGCCAGCAGTCAAGGACTTAGAGCACCCCTCCACTTT.

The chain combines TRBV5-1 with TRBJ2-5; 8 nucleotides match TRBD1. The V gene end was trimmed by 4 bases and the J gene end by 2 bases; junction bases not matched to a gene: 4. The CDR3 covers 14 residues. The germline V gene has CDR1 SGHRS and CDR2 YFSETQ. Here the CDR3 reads CASSITGGQETQYF. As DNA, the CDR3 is TGCGCCAGCAGCATTACAGGGGGGCAAGAGACCCAGTACTTC.

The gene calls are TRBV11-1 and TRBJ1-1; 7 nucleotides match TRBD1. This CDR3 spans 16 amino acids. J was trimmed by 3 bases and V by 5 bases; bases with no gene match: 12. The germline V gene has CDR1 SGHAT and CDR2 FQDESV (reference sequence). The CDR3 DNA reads TGTGCCAGCAGCCCCCCCGAGACAGGGTCGGACACTGAAGCTTTCTTT. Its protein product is CASSPPETGSDTEAFF.

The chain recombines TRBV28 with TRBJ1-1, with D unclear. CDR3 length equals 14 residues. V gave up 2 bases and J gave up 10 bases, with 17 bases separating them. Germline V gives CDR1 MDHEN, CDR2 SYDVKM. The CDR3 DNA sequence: TGTGCCAGCAGTTTAGGCAATCAGGTTGTTGGAGCTTTCTTT. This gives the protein CASSLGNQVVGAFF.

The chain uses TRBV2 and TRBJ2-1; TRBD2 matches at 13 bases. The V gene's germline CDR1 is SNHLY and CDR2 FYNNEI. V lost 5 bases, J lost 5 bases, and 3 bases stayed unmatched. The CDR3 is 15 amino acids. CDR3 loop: CASSWTSGGHNEQFF. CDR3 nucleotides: TGTGCCAGCAGTTGGACTAGCGGGGGTCACAATGAGCAGTTCTTC.

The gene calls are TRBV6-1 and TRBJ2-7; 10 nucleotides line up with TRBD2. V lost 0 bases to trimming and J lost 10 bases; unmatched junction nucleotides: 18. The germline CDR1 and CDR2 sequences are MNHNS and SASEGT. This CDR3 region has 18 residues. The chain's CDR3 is CASSEALAGAAGGHTQYF. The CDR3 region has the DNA TGTGCCAGCAGTGAAGCCCTGGCGGGGGCAGCGGGAGGGCACACACAGTACTTC.

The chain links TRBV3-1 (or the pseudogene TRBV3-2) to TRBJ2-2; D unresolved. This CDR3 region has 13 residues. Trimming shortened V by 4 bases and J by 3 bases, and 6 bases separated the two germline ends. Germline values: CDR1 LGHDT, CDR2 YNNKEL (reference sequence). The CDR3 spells CASSPRYTGELFF. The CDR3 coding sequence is TGTGCCAGCAGCCCCAGATACACCGGGGAGCTGTTTTTT.

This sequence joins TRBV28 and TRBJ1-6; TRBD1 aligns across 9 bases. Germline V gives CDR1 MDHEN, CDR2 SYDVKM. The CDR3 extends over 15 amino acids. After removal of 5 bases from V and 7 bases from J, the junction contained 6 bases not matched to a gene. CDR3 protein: CASSDGTGKNSPLHF. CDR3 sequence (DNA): TGTGCCAGCAGTGATGGGACAGGGAAAAATTCACCCCTCCACTTT.

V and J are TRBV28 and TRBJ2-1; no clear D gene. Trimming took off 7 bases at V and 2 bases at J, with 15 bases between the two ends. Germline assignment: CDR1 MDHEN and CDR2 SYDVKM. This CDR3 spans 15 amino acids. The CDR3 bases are TGTGCCAGCAACAGACCGCACCCAGCCTACAATGAGCAGTTCTTC. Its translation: CASNRPHPAYNEQFF.

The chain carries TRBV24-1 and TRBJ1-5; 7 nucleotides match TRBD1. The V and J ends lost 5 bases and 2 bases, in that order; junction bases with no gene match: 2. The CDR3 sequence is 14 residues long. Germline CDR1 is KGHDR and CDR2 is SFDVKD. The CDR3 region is CATSGGGGNQPQHF. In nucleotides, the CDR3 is TGTGCCACCAGTGGAGGGGGCGGCAATCAGCCCCAGCATTTT.